These T cell receptor beta chains were read from a single sample in a study of blood T cells in healthy people across ages. TCRdb used MiXCR to reprocess the 5' RACE reads, holding one entry per CDR3 protein. Among over a million distinct CDR3 sequences, 59% were seen once, and the ten largest hold 5.5% to 8%. Sequencing was done on a sample of blood. These receptors came from a man aged 18 to 29 in good health. The CDR3 runs from the conserved cysteine through the conserved F or W. D genes are given only for firm matches. Only part of the rows carry a size: once, few, many, or a class if the clone is expanded.

cdr3_nt	cdr3_aa	v_call	clone_size	j_call	d_call
TGTGCCAGCAGTCCAATCGGATCTGGGGCCAACGTCCTGACTTTC	CASSPIGSGANVLTF	TRBV7-6	NA	TRBJ2-6	NA
TGTGCCAGCAGCGTGTGGGGGAAGGACACTGAAGCTTTCTTT	CASSVWGKDTEAFF	TRBV9	NA	TRBJ1-1	NA
TGTGCCATCAGGGGGGACGGGGCCCAGCGGGAAGCTTTCTTT	CAIRGDGAQREAFF	TRBV10-3	NA	TRBJ1-1	NA
TGTGCCAGCAGCCCCGGGAGAGCTTCGTACAATGAGCAGTTCTTC	CASSPGRASYNEQFF	TRBV12-3/TRBV12-4	few	TRBJ2-1	NA
TGCAGCGTTGACGTAGGGCCGGAGACCCAGTACTTC	CSVDVGPETQYF	TRBV29-1	NA	TRBJ2-5	NA
TGTGCCAGCAGCGACACTAGGGGAGATACGCAGTATTTT	CASSDTRGDTQYF	TRBV3-1	once	TRBJ2-3	NA
TGTGCCATCAGTGGAGGTACCTTGAACACTGAAGCTTTCTTT	CAISGGTLNTEAFF	TRBV10-3	once	TRBJ1-1	NA
TGCGCCAGCAGTCGTTACCCCGGGACAGAAACCCCCAGATCGCTCAATGAGCAGTTCTTC	CASSRYPGTETPRSLNEQFF	TRBV5-1	NA	TRBJ2-1	TRBD1
TGTGCCAGCAGCCGTAGTGACTACAATGAGCAGTTCTTC	CASSRSDYNEQFF	TRBV7-2	NA	TRBJ2-1	NA
TGTGCCAGCAGTCCCGACACTTTCCTGGGCTACACCTTC	CASSPDTFLGYTF	TRBV6-5	once	TRBJ1-2	NA
TGTGCCAGCAGTTTATCAGGGGACGGAATCTACGAGCAGTACTTC	CASSLSGDGIYEQYF	TRBV27	NA	TRBJ2-7	NA
TGCGCCAGCAGCCCCAGGGCTAGCGGGAGTAAGTATGAGCAGTACTTC	CASSPRASGSKYEQYF	TRBV5-1	NA	TRBJ2-5	TRBD2
TGTGCCAGCAGCTTGGTGTCGTCTGGCTACACCTTC	CASSLVSSGYTF	TRBV5-6	NA	TRBJ1-2	NA
TGTGCCAGCAGTTCGGGGACAGGGAGCCTCTATGGCTACACCTTC	CASSSGTGSLYGYTF	TRBV12-3/TRBV12-4	few	TRBJ1-2	TRBD1
TGTGCCACCAGTGGTCCAGACGGGCGGGCCTACTACGAGCAGTACTTC	CATSGPDGRAYYEQYF	TRBV24-1	NA	TRBJ2-7	NA
TGTGCCAGCAGCTCCATGGATAGGGGGACCTATGGCTACACCTTC	CASSSMDRGTYGYTF	TRBV11-2	NA	TRBJ1-2	NA
TGCAGTGCTAGAGTTCAGGAGTACCAAGAGACCCAGTACTTC	CSARVQEYQETQYF	TRBV20-1	few	TRBJ2-5	NA
TGTGCCAGCAGCACGTGGTCCTACGAGCAGTACTTC	CASSTWSYEQYF	TRBV6-1	NA	TRBJ2-7	NA
TGTGCCAGCAGCTTGTGGCAGGGTGGCTACACCTTC	CASSLWQGGYTF	TRBV5-6	NA	TRBJ1-2	NA
TGTGCTAGTGCTCGACAGGGCGATGACAATGAGCAGTTCTTC	CASARQGDDNEQFF	TRBV12-5	NA	TRBJ2-1	TRBD1
TGTGCCAGCACCAAGCAGGGGAACACTGAAGCTTTCTTT	CASTKQGNTEAFF	TRBV27	NA	TRBJ1-1	NA
TGCAGTGCTAGAGAACCGGGACAGGAGGCCTACGAGCAGTACTTC	CSAREPGQEAYEQYF	TRBV20-1	few	TRBJ2-7	TRBD1
TGCGCCAGCAGCCCTTCAGGGTTTCAGCCCCAGCATTTT	CASSPSGFQPQHF	TRBV5-1	NA	TRBJ1-5	NA
TGCGCCAGCAGCCAGAGGGTAGGGGACTCACCCCTCCACTTT	CASSQRVGDSPLHF	TRBV4-1	NA	TRBJ1-6	NA
TGTGCCAGCAGTCCTCCGGGACGTAACTACAATGAGCAGTTCTTC	CASSPPGRNYNEQFF	TRBV12-3/TRBV12-4	NA	TRBJ2-1	NA
TGTGCCAGCAGTCCCTCCCAAGATACGCAGTATTTT	CASSPSQDTQYF	TRBV6-6	few	TRBJ2-3	NA
TGTGCCAGCAGCCTTATCGGGGGTAACGGGGAGCTGTTTTTT	CASSLIGGNGELFF	TRBV27	NA	TRBJ2-2	NA
TGTGCCAGCGAGCGACTTGACTATGGCTACACCTTC	CASERLDYGYTF	TRBV2	NA	TRBJ1-2	NA
TGTGCCAGCAGCTCACAGGGGTCCTCCTACTATGGCTACACCTTC	CASSSQGSSYYGYTF	TRBV11-2	NA	TRBJ1-2	TRBD1
TGTGCCAGCACAAGGACAGGGGGTTCTTACGAGCAGTACTTC	CASTRTGGSYEQYF	TRBV28	NA	TRBJ2-7	TRBD1
TGTGCCACCAGCGGGCGGACAGGAGACACAGATACGCAGTATTTT	CATSGRTGDTDTQYF	TRBV15	NA	TRBJ2-3	TRBD1
TGTGCCAGCAGTAGCCGGGACAGGGTCTTCTACGAGCAGTACTTC	CASSSRDRVFYEQYF	TRBV6-1	NA	TRBJ2-7	TRBD1
TGTGCCAGCAGCTTGGAGTGGCCAGGGTCCTACGAGCAGTACTTC	CASSLEWPGSYEQYF	TRBV5-5	few	TRBJ2-7	NA
TGTGCCAGCAGTTTAACGCCTGCAGCCCCCTACGAGCAGTACTTC	CASSLTPAAPYEQYF	TRBV27	NA	TRBJ2-7	NA
TGTGCCAGCACCAGCCCAGGGGACAACTACGAGCAGTACTTC	CASTSPGDNYEQYF	TRBV12-3/TRBV12-4	NA	TRBJ2-7	NA
TGTGCCTGGAATAGTAGCGGGGATAACAATGAGCAGTTCTTC	CAWNSSGDNNEQFF	TRBV30	NA	TRBJ2-1	TRBD2
TGTGCCAGCAGCGTAAGGGCAACGGGAGTGAATGAGCAGTTCTTC	CASSVRATGVNEQFF	TRBV9	NA	TRBJ2-1	NA
TGTGCCAGCAGTTACGTGGCAGGGGGCGTTGGGGCCAACGTCCTGACTTTC	CASSYVAGGVGANVLTF	TRBV6-6	few	TRBJ2-6	TRBD1
TGTGCCAGCAGCAACCACTACGAGCAGTACTTC	CASSNHYEQYF	TRBV6-2/TRBV6-3	few	TRBJ2-7	NA
TGCAGCGCTAAGGGACTAGCGGGCCCAGCGTACAATGAGCAGTTCTTC	CSAKGLAGPAYNEQFF	TRBV29-1	NA	TRBJ2-1	TRBD2
TGCAGTGCCTCCCGAGCGGGAGTCTCCTACAATGAGCAGTTCTTC	CSASRAGVSYNEQFF	TRBV20-1	NA	TRBJ2-1	TRBD2
TGTGCCAGCAGCCCATCCCCCAATGAGCAGTTCTTC	CASSPSPNEQFF	TRBV11-1	few	TRBJ2-1	NA
TGCGCCAGCAGCCAGGGGGGACAGATCGATGAGCAGTTCTTC	CASSQGGQIDEQFF	TRBV4-1	NA	TRBJ2-1	NA
TGTGCCAGCAGCTTTGCCCACTCCTACGAGCAGTACTTC	CASSFAHSYEQYF	TRBV5-6	few	TRBJ2-7	NA
TGCAGCGTTGAAGATCGGAGGGAGGGAAGAAAGAACACTGAAGCTTTCTTT	CSVEDRREGRKNTEAFF	TRBV29-1	NA	TRBJ1-1	NA
TGTACCAGCGCGGGCCAAGTGGGGACAGGGAGCTCCTACGAGCAGTACTTC	CTSAGQVGTGSSYEQYF	TRBV6-2/TRBV6-3	NA	TRBJ2-7	TRBD1
TGTGCCAGCAGCCGTCCGGGAGAAGGAGTTGAGACCCAGTACTTC	CASSRPGEGVETQYF	TRBV9	NA	TRBJ2-5	NA
TGTGCCAGCAAACTACTAGCGGGAGGTTTCGATGAGCAGTACTTC	CASKLLAGGFDEQYF	TRBV7-9	NA	TRBJ2-5	TRBD2
TGCAGTGCGCCCACCTTCCCTTTTGGAGGGGTTAAGGGATATACTGAAGCTTTCTTT	CSAPTFPFGGVKGYTEAFF	TRBV20-1	NA	TRBJ1-1	NA
TGTGCCATCAGTGAGTCGTCCGGGACAGGAATGGGCGAGCAGTACTTC	CAISESSGTGMGEQYF	TRBV10-3	NA	TRBJ2-7	TRBD1
TGCAGCACTAATAGCGGGAGCTCCTACAATGAGCAGTTCTTC	CSTNSGSSYNEQFF	TRBV29-1	few	TRBJ2-1	TRBD2
TGCGCCAGCAGTCAAACCGCTGAGCAGTTCTTC	CASSQTAEQFF	TRBV4-1	NA	TRBJ2-1	NA
TGTGCCAGCAGCTCCCCTACATCAGGGAACACCGGGGAGCTGTTTTTT	CASSSPTSGNTGELFF	TRBV7-9	NA	TRBJ2-2	NA
TGTGCCATCAGTGAGCTCACAGGGGGCTCCTACAATGAGCAGTTCTTC	CAISELTGGSYNEQFF	TRBV10-3	NA	TRBJ2-1	TRBD1
TGCGCCAGCAGCCGGGGGACAGGCTATGGCTACACCTTC	CASSRGTGYGYTF	TRBV12-3/TRBV12-4	many	TRBJ1-2	TRBD1
TGCGCCAGCAGCCAAGATTATGTGGGCTGCACCTTC	CASSQDYVGCTF	TRBV4-3	NA	TRBJ1-2	NA
TGTGCCAGCAGTGAAGCGGGTAGGGGCTATGGCTACACCTTC	CASSEAGRGYGYTF	TRBV2	once	TRBJ1-2	NA
TGTGCCAGCAGTAACCTTCTAGCTTACGAGCAGTACTTC	CASSNLLAYEQYF	TRBV2	NA	TRBJ2-7	NA
TGTGCCAGCAGCCACGGACTAGCGGGAAGGATGGAGACCCAGTACTTC	CASSHGLAGRMETQYF	TRBV3-1	NA	TRBJ2-5	TRBD2
TGTGCCAGCAGCTTAGGCGGGAGGGCCTGGGAGACCCAGTTCTTC	CASSLGGRAWETQFF	TRBV11-2	NA	TRBJ2-1	TRBD2